This T cell receptor (beta chain) was found in a study of OX40 agonist ivuxolimab in advanced cancers. Study-level background: A history of anti-PD-1, anti-PD-L1 or anti-CTLA-4 therapy was acceptable, and 30% to 45% had some.

Between the trimmed V and J ends, which lost 5 bases and 2 bases, there was a span of 15 bases. The CDR3 extends over 15 amino acids. Germline lookup yields CDR1 LGHNA and CDR2 YNFKEQ. Prior autoimmune disease or systemic immunosuppression barred patients. Sequencing was performed with immunoSEQ multiplex PCR; in TCRdb, only in-frame clones are kept and a portion is missing. The top ten hold approximately 4.8% of the sample, which has 66,000 or so clones, approximately 84% seen once. The sequencing used CD4+ or CD8+ T cells sorted from blood, collected in a trial of the OX40 agonist ivuxolimab. The TCR comes from an adult with an advanced solid tumor such as melanoma, head and neck, liver or kidney cancer. The V and J genes are TRBV4-2 and TRBJ1-2, with D possibly being TRBD1 (6 bases). CDR3 sequence: CASSLAGGSNYGYTF. The CDR3 region has the DNA TGTGCCAGCAGCTTGGCCGGGGGCTCAAACTATGGCTACACCTTC.